This T cell receptor (beta chain) came from a study of cytomegalovirus exposure and HLA in healthy donors. PCR was performed using 60 Vbeta and 13 Jbeta primers. Data came from immunoSEQ multiplex PCR; TCRdb stores just in-frame clones and leaves some out. The data contain around 100,000 clones, about three quarters of them seen just once; the ten biggest clones take up approximately 5.3%. In regard to this clone: Its antigen remains unidentified.

Whole-study results and caveats: Judged likely to be a sequencing artifact was a cluster of highly shared sequence variants. Researchers catalogued approximately 170 TCR beta chains as cytomegalovirus-associated.

Germline assignment: CDR1 SGHTA and CDR2 FQGNSA. The germline V and J ends were trimmed by 2 bases and 5 bases, with 12 bases remaining between them. This CDR3 is 14 amino acids long. The origin of this receptor is a female donor in good health and CMV-seropositive. The V call is TRBV7-2, the J call TRBJ1-1; D is unresolved. Material: PBMCs. CDR3 coding DNA: TGTGCCAGCAGCTTAACGGGAGGGCGAACTGAAGCTTTCTTT. Translating gives CASSLTGGRTEAFF.